The next 14 T cell receptor beta chains were all read from a single sample in a study of tumor-infiltrating lymphocytes in primary liver carcinoma. Using a constant-region primer together with ProtoScript II reverse transcriptase, TCR beta cDNA was made from approximately 500 ng of total RNA. Employing slightly modified ARM-PCR, three nested multiplex PCR rounds were run, and these gave rise to the TCR beta libraries. Two initial PCR rounds of around 10 cycles each paired TRBV1-TRBV30 forward primers with a C-beta reverse primer. TCRdb reprocessed the multiplex PCR reads with MiXCR, giving one entry per CDR3 protein. In the table there are roughly 80,000 distinct CDR3 sequences, around 66% of which are singletons. From unsorted bulk tissue weighing roughly 17-31 mg, DNA and RNA were co-extracted. The sequencing sample was made of tumor-adjacent normal liver tissue. The source of these receptors is a middle-aged man with primary liver carcinoma and hepatitis B virus infection.

On this clonotype: The junction departs from the called germline gene at one end, perhaps through a read error. The rearrangement links TRBV12-3 or TRBV12-4 to TRBJ2-2; 9 bases align to TRBD2. The CDR3 loop spans 14 amino acids. This chain's CDR3 is CDSRLAANTGELSF. The CDR3 nucleotides read TGTGACAGCCGACTAGCGGCGAACACCGGGGAGCTGTCTTTT.

A remark on this clonotype: The junction does not match germline at one end; this may be a read error. The chain couples TRBV5-1 to TRBJ2-7, with D possibly matching TRBD1 (6 bases). Germline V gives CDR1 SGHRS, CDR2 YFSETQ. The CDR3 is made up of 13 amino acids. For the CDR3, the DNA is TGCGCCGGCAGCTTGGCACAGGGCTACGAGCAATACTTC. Translating gives CAGSLAQGYEQYF.

With regard to this clonotype: A single base separates this from a much larger clone, so it may be a read error. The rearrangement links TRBV11-3 to TRBJ2-7, with 12 nucleotides matching TRBD1. The CDR3 has 15 residues. Germline V gene data show CDR1 as SGHNT and CDR2 as YENEEA. The V and J ends lost 5 bases and 3 bases, in that order; junction bases with no gene match: 5. The CDR3 loop reads CASSPGTGGSYEQYF. CDR3 coding DNA: TGTGCCAGCAGCCCCGGGACAGGGGGCAGCTACGAGCAGTACTTC.

As for this clonotype: At one of its ends the junction is not consistent with the germline gene, which may arise from a read error. The J gene is TRBJ2-5, the V gene TRBV10-1; D gene unclear. The germline CDR1 and CDR2 sequences are WNHNN and SYGVQD (reference sequence). The CDR3 has 13 amino acids. The chain's CDR3 is CANSDNSKGTQYF. The CDR3 DNA sequence: TGCGCCAACAGTGATAACAGTAAAGGGACCCAGTACTTC.

To note about this clonotype: The junction differs from germline at one of its ends, possibly a read error. The rearrangement uses TRBV6-6 and TRBJ1-5, with unresolved D. CDR1 and CDR2 from the germline V gene are MNHNY and SVGAGI (reference sequence). The CDR3 has 14 amino acids. The CDR3 DNA sequence: TGTGCCAGCAGGCAGACTGGGCTGGCTCAGCCCCAGCAGTTT. Translation gives CASRQTGLAQPQQF.

This clonotype was detected once. The junction departs from germline at one end; a sequencing error may be responsible. This chain joins TRBV11-2 and TRBJ2-5; 8 bases map to TRBD2. This CDR3 has 18 amino acids. CDR1 SGHAT and CDR2 FQNNGV come from the germline V gene. In nucleotides, the CDR3 is TGCGCCAACAGCTTAGCGGGGCTAGCCCTGGGGAAAAAAGAGACCCAGTACTTC. Translating it yields CANSLAGLALGKKETQYF.

There are a few counts of this clonotype. The V and J genes are TRBV24-1 and TRBJ2-2; the match to TRBD2 covers 8 bases. The CDR3 spans 15 residues. Losses at the gene ends were 6 bases for V and 3 bases for J; bases not matched to a gene: 5. Germline CDR1 reads KGHDR; CDR2 reads SFDVKD. The CDR3 nucleotides read TGTGCCACCAGTTCTCAGCGGGAGCACACCGGGGAGCTGTTTTTT. Translating it yields CATSSQREHTGELFF.

Turning to this clonotype: One base away lies a much larger clone, so this may be a sequencing read error. The rearrangement uses TRBV12-3 or TRBV12-4 and TRBJ2-7; perhaps TRBD1 as D (6 bases). V lost 5 bases to trimming and J lost 3 bases, with 14 bases between them. This CDR3 spans 14 amino acids. The CDR3 bases are TGTGCCAGCAGTCCTTGGGACAATAGCTACGAGCAGTACTTC. Residues: CASSPWDNSYEQYF.

The rearrangement links TRBV6-6 to TRBJ1-3; D call uncertain. Trimming pared 5 bases from V and 1 base from J, leaving 12 bases between. The CDR3 is 15 residues long. In germline, CDR1 is MNHNY, CDR2 SVGAGI (reference sequence). This CDR3 reads CASSHLIGSGNTIYF. In DNA, the CDR3 is TGTGCCAGCAGTCACTTGATAGGGTCTGGAAACACCATATATTTT.

The table lists this clonotype with many counts. DNA for the CDR3: TGCAGCGTTGATTCTGGGGAGACCCAGTACTTC. This codes for CSVDSGETQYF. V usage is TRBV29-1 and J usage is TRBJ2-5; D gene unclear. Trimming stripped 3 bases from V and 5 bases from J, with 7 bases between. Per germline, CDR1 SQVTM and CDR2 ANQGSEA. This CDR3 is 11 amino acids long.

Worth noting for this clonotype: The CDR3 does not end in the conserved phenylalanine or tryptophan, so this is likely a read error. The V gene is TRBV4-2, the J gene TRBJ2-7, with D perhaps assigned TRBD1 or TRBD2 (5 bases each). Germline CDR1 reads LGHNA; CDR2 reads YNFKEQ. The CDR3 length is 15 residues. CDR3: CASSLNGANSYEQYL. In DNA form, the CDR3 reads TGTGCCAGCAGCCTAAACGGGGCCAACTCCTACGAACAGTACTTA.

On this clonotype: A read error is likely, as this CDR3 ends without the conserved phenylalanine or tryptophan. No DNA is shown, since the ends of the CDR3 on it are uncertain; the CDR3 is the one TCRdb lists. This chain joins TRBV4-3 and TRBJ2-7; TRBD2 is the table's D call, not checked against the DNA. The CDR3 is made up of 15 amino acids, end residues included. Germline V lookup: CDR1 LGHNA, CDR2 YSLEER. The CDR3 here is CASSQYRETPYELYI.

Comment on this clonotype: A junction end diverges from the germline sequence, so it may reflect a read error. The V and J genes are TRBV6-2 or TRBV6-3 and TRBJ2-2; D may match TRBD1 or TRBD2 (5 bases each). Germline V gives CDR1 MNHEY, CDR2 SVGEGT. The length of the CDR3 is 14 residues. The CDR3 DNA follows: TGTGCCAGCAGCTACACAGTTAACACCGGGGACCTGTTTTTT. This translates into CASSYTVNTGDLFF.

Concerning this clonotype itself: A read error may be the cause here, since a much bigger clone is one base away. V and J are TRBV7-9 and TRBJ2-1; 11 bases match TRBD1. The CDR3 length is 18 residues. J gave up 8 bases and V 5 bases, and 17 bases lay outside the gene matches. Germline CDR1 is SEHNR and CDR2 is FQNEAQ (reference sequence). CDR3 DNA: TGTGCCAGCAGCACAGTCGTGCCGGGACAGGGGGATCAGGATGAGCAGTTCTTC. Protein: CASSTVVPGQGDQDEQFF.